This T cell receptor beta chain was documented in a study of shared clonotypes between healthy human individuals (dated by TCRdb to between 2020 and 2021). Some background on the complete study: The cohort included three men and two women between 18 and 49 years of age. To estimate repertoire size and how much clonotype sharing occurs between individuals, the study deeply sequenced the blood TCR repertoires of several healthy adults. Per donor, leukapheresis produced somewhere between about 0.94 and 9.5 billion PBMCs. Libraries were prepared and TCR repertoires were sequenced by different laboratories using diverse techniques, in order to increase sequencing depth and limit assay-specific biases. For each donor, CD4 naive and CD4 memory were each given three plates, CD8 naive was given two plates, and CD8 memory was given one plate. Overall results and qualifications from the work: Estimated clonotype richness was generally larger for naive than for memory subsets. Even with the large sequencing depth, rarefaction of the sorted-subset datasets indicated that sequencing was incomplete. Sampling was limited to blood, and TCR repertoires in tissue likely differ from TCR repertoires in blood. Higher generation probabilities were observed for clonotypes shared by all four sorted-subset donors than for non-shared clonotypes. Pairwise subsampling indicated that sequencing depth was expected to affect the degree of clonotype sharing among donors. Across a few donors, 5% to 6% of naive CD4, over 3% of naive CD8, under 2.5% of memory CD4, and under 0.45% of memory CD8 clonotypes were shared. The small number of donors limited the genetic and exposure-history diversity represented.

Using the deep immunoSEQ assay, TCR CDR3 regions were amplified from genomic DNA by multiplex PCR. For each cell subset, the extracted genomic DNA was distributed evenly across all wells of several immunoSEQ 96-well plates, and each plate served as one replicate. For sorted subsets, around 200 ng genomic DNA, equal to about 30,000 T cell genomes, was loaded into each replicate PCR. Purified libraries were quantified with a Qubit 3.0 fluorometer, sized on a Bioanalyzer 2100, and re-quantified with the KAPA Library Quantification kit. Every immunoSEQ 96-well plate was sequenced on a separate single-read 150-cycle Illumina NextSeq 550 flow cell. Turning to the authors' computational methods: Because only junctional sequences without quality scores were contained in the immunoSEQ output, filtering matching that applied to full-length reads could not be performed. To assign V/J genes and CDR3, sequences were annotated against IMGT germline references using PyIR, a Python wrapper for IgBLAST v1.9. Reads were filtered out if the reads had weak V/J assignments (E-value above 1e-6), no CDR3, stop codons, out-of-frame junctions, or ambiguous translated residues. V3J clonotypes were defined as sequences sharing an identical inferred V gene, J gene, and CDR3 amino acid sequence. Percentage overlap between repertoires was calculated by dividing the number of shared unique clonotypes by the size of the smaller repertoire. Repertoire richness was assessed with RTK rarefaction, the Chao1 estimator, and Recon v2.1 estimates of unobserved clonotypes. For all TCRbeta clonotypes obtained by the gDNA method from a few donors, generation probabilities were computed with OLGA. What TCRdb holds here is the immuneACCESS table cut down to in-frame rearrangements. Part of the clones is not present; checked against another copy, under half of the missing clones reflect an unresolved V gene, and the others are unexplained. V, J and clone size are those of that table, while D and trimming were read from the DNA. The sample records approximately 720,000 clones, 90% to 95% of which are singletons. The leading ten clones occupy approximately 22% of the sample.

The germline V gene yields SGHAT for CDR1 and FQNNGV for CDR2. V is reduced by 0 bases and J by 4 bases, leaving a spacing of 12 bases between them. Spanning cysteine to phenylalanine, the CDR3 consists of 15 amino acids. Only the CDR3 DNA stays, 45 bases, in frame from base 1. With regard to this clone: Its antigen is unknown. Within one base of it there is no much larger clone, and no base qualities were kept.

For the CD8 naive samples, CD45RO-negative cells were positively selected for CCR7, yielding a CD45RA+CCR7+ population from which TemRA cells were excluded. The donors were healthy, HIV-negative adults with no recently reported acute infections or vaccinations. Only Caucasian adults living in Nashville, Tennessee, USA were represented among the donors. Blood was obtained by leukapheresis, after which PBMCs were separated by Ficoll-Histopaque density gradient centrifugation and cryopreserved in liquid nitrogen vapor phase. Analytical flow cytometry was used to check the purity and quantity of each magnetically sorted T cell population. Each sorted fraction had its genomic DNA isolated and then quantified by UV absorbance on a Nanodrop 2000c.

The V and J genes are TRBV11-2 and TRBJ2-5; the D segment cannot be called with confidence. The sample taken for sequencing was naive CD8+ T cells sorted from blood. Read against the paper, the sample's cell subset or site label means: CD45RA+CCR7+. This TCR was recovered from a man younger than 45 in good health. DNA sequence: TGTGCCAGCAGCTTAGATCGAAACGCAATAGAGACCCAGTACTTC. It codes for CASSLDRNAIETQYF.